This T cell receptor beta chain appears in the sequencing data of a study of beta chain features in type 1 diabetes (dated by TCRdb to the late 2010s). For the wider study: Mean age, gender distribution, total cell number and subset yield were not different between patients and healthy donors. Naive and central memory subsets were obtained from all 30 or so donors, but regulatory and stem cell-like memory subsets were isolated from only 8 patients and roughly eight healthy donors. A total of approximately 99,000,000 sorted cells were examined across all samples, and RNA yield correlated strongly with the number of cells per subset. In the study, recently diagnosed type 1 diabetes patients and matched healthy donors were compared on the TCRB repertoires of their sorted circulating CD4+ T cell subsets.

The CDR3 measures 15 amino acids from cysteine to phenylalanine. Kept here is only the CDR3 DNA, which spans 45 bases and is read in frame from base 1. V and J lose 1 base and 6 bases, and a span of 13 bases separates them. CDR1 MGHRA and CDR2 YSYEKL were looked up in the germline V gene. Regarding this clone: What antigen it recognizes has not been identified. No per-base quality is available; no much larger clone lies one base away.

The entire amount of isolated RNA was reverse transcribed using the High Capacity cDNA Reverse Transcription Kit, so the sequenced TCRB transcripts were expressed ones. Naive, central memory and regulatory T cell samples underwent deep immunoSEQ sequencing, averaging about 3.57 million total reads per sample. After sorted cells were lysed in RLT buffer, RNA was extracted with DNase-treated RNeasy Micro or Mini kits, with the choice depending on cell number. To prevent cross-contamination, each cell subset was processed individually, whereas patient and healthy donor samples were processed jointly. The immunoSEQ multiplex PCR was used to amplify TCRB sequences from cDNA, generating 87-bp fragments that spanned the CDR3 region. Sequencing of the amplicons was done on the Illumina HiSeq platform. The paper's processing steps were these. PCR bias was computationally corrected using synthetic template baselines, reads within Hamming distance 2 were collapsed, and singletons that could not be merged were discarded. By aligning reads against IMGT, V, D and J genes, CDR3 length, and insertions or deletions at six rearrangement sites were assigned. Within each subset, clonotype counts were normalized to sorted cell number, and only after that were true diversity and Gini coefficients computed with the tcR R package. The overlap coefficient, calculated on TCRB nucleotide sequences, was used to quantify repertoire sharing. TCRdb stores this immuneACCESS table with in-frame sequences only. Part of the clones is absent; in the studies checked, under half of the shortfall reflects unresolved V genes, and no reason is known for the rest. V and J calls and clone size are given by that table; D and trimming were obtained from the DNA. This sample comprises 400,000 or so clones, around 9.6% of them detected only once. The top ten clones comprise around 0.66% of the sample.

Overall results and qualifications from the work: A moderate but significant shortening of TCRB CDR3 length was observed in type 1 diabetes patients in all four CD4+ subsets. Patients with type 1 diabetes made fewer insertions and deleted more nucleotides at VDJ recombination sites, implying thymic rearrangement abnormalities. Sequencing cDNA rather than genomic DNA could over-represent highly expressing activated cells, although activation and CD3 levels did not differ between groups. Naive, central memory and regulatory TCRB repertoires appeared to be more alike among patients than among healthy donors. Only small numbers of individuals were included in the HLA sub-analyses, which left unresolved whether HLA type had any influence on TCRB rearrangement. PCR might favor shorter templates, but patient and control samples were amplified and corrected together, so any skew would affect both groups equally.

Each donor gave one peripheral blood draw, averaging approximately 110 mL, which was collected into heparinised tubes. A BD FACSAria II was used to sort naive, central memory, regulatory and stem cell-like memory CD4+ T cells with a panel that included CD45RO, CCR7, CD25, CD127, CD95 and CD27. All sorted populations exceeded 98% purity. PBMCs were isolated immediately by Lymphoprep density gradient centrifugation and stained directly without culture. To minimize batch effects, samples were stained and sorted in pairs, one healthy donor with one patient per experiment. The sequence links TRBV4-1 to TRBJ2-4; D gene: possibly TRBD2, on 6 matching bases. Sequenced material: central memory CD4+ T cells from blood. The clonotype comes from a man aged 25-45 years with type 1 diabetes. The nucleotides read TGCGCCAGCAGCCAAGGGGAGGCAGGACTAAACATTCAGTACTTC. Its coded protein is CASSQGEAGLNIQYF.